This T cell receptor (beta chain) comes out of a study of blood T cell repertoires in COVID-19 (dated by TCRdb to about 2020). Study-wide context: Samples covering the acute and convalescent phases of COVID-19 were provided by collaborators in the United States, Italy and Spain. The prospective study material was composed of cDNA or gDNA derived from T cells, B-cell-depleted T cells, or PBMCs. Subjects who had been exposed to COVID-19, were actively infected with it, or had recovered from it provided the deeply sampled blood TCRbeta repertoires that made up the dataset. The repertoires were made available in a free public database intended to serve as a resource for research on the immune response to SARS-CoV-2. Samples came from the ongoing ImmuneRACE study (first 160 participants) plus 1,254 subjects from 6 global collaborators. Nearly every sample came with metadata listing a de-identified subject ID, COVID-19 status, age in years and sex. HLA class I and class II types, where available, came from metadata supplied by the sample provider rather than from assay-based typing. General study outcomes and caveats: The quantity of clinical and demographic metadata differed by source and by participant and was supplied without curation.

Details on this clone: It has no known antigen specificity. One base away there is no much larger clone; base qualities are not given.

TCRbeta CDR3 regions were amplified from genomic DNA using the immunoSEQ Assay, a bias-controlled multiplex PCR. Turning to the authors' computational methods: Nucleated cell counts per sample were estimated from amplification of reference gene primers within the assay. To quantify the absolute abundance of each unique TCRbeta CDR3 rearrangement, sequence reads were collapsed and filtered. Productive Simpson clonality was computed per sample as the square root of Simpson's diversity index over productive rearrangements. TCRdb's version of the immuneACCESS table is confined to in-frame rearrangements and falls short of the full clone set. An unresolved V gene accounts for under half of the shortfall where checked; the remainder is of unknown origin. V, J and clone size derive from that table, while D and trimming were established from the DNA sequence. This sample comprises fewer than 500,000 clones, 87% of them detected only once. The top ten clones comprise roughly 0.7% of the sample.

In the prospective study, participants were roughly 18 to 100 years old, resided in about 25 geographic areas of the United States, and were enrolled through a virtual design. In the prospective study, participants were assigned to cohorts based on the clinical history participants reported in a screening survey and a study questionnaire. ImmuneRACE Cohort 3 recovered participants were defined by two consecutive negative NP/OP PCR tests, healthcare professional clearance, or symptom resolution. Mobile phlebotomists in the prospective study collected whole blood, serum and a nasopharyngeal or oropharyngeal swab from every participant. Participants in the prospective study had the option to provide additional blood draws and questionnaires over an approximately two-month period. Before DNA extraction, blood samples from the prospective study were shipped at room temperature or frozen. The clonotype was recovered from a woman between 18 and 29 years old who had recovered from COVID-19. The specimen was PBMCs or T cells enriched from blood (not recorded which).

The CDR3 has the sequence CASSGTALAEAFF. The DNA reads as follows: TGTGCCAGCAGCGGTACAGCCTTGGCTGAAGCTTTCTTT. The receptor chain draws on TRBV2 and TRBJ1-1; the D gene remains uncertain. The germline V gene specifies SNHLY as CDR1 and FYNNEI as CDR2. Reading from cysteine to phenylalanine, the CDR3 counts 13 amino acids. The kept DNA is CDR3 alone, 39 bases in frame from the first base. The germline ends are 14 bases apart after V is trimmed by 6 bases and J by 6 bases.